The clone carrying this T cell receptor beta chain was found many times. The antigen remains unidentified. The V end was cut by 4 bases, the J end by 2 bases, with 16 bases between. CDR3 length: 16 amino acids. Germline CDR1 and CDR2: SGHRS and YFSETQ. The data originate from a study of identical twins. Study observations and caveats: The analysis was cross-sectional rather than longitudinal within donors.

TCRdb ran MiXCR on the 5' RACE reads and lists one entry per CDR3 protein. The data show around 960,000 distinct CDR3 sequences, with 10% to 15% seen just once and around 1.6% held by the top ten. This sample was also put to use in a study of yellow fever vaccine responses in identical twins.

The sequence was collected from a woman aged 18-29 years in good health. The gene calls are TRBV5-1 and TRBJ2-1; D ambiguous. The sequencing input was PBMCs. In DNA form, the CDR3 reads TGCGCCAGCAGCCTCCTTACCCCTGACCCCTACAATGAGCAGTTCTTC. Protein sequence: CASSLLTPDPYNEQFF.